Listed here is a single T cell receptor beta chain. This sample is drawn from a study of blood T cell repertoires in COVID-19. The CDR3 totals 18 residues. Germline CDR1 reads SGDLS; CDR2 reads YYNGEE. Trimming at V came to 9 bases and at J to 3 bases, leaving 16 bases not matched to a gene. Profiling relied on immunoSEQ multiplex PCR, and the TCRdb table lists in-frame clones only, not all of them. The sample has about 300,000 clones; 88% are singletons. The sequencing sample was made of peripheral blood. The sequence derives from a woman in her twenties or thirties who had recovered from COVID-19. This chain links TRBV9 with TRBJ2-7; 15 bases are a match to TRBD2. The CDR3: CATLPGLAGGWSHYEQYF. In DNA form, the CDR3 reads TGTGCCACACTTCCGGGACTAGCGGGGGGCTGGTCCCACTACGAGCAGTACTTC.